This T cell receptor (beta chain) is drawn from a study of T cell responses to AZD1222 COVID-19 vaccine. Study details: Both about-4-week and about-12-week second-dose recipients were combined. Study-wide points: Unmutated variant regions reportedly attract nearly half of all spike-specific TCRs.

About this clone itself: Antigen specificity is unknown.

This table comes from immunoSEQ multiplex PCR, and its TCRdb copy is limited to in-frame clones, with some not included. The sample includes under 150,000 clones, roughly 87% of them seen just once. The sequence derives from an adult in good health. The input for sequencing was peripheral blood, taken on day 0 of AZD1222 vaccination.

CDR3 sequence (DNA): TGTGCCAGCGCAGGGGATTCCCTCTACGAGCAGTACTTC. Its translation is CASAGDSLYEQYF. The chain uses TRBV19 and TRBJ2-7; D may be TRBD1 (6 bases). This CDR3 is built from 13 residues. The germline V and J ends were trimmed by 9 bases and 3 bases, with 15 bases remaining between them. Germline V gene data show CDR1 as LNHDA and CDR2 as SQIVND (reference sequence).